This T cell receptor (beta chain) originates from a study of blood T cell repertoires in COVID-19. Original methodology: Reference gene primer amplification yielded estimated nucleated cell counts. Some clones are missing from TCRdb's copy, which holds only in-frame ones; the method was immunoSEQ multiplex PCR. The V and J calls and clone size were taken over from that table, and D and trimming were inferred from the DNA. This sample has under 300,000 clones, with under 90% found just once. V shed 5 bases and J shed 2 bases, with 15 bases lying between them. This CDR3 is built from 15 residues. The germline V gene has CDR1 SEHNR and CDR2 FQNEAQ (reference sequence).

The TCR comes from a man aged 18-30 years who had recovered from COVID-19. The specimen was PBMCs or T cells enriched from blood (not recorded which). V is TRBV7-9 and J is TRBJ1-2; a possible D gene is TRBD1 (6 bases). The CDR3, as DNA: TGTGCCAGCAGCGTGAGGACAGAGGGGAACTATGGCTACACCTTC. It specifies CASSVRTEGNYGYTF.